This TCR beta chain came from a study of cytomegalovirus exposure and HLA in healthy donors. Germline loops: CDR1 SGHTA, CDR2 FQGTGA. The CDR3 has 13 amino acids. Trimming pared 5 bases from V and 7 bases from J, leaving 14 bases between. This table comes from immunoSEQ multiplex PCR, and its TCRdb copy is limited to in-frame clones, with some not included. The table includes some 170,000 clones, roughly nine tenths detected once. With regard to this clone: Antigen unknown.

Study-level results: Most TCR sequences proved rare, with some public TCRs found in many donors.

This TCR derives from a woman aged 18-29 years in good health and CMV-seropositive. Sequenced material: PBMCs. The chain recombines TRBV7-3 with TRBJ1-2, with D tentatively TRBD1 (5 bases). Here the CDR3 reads CASSPGEGFGYTF. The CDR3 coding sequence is TGTGCCAGCAGCCCCGGGGAGGGGTTTGGCTACACCTTC.